Listed below are T cell receptor beta chains from one sample, sequenced in a study of cytomegalovirus exposure and HLA in healthy donors. The data were produced by immunoSEQ multiplex PCR, yet TCRdb's version contains in-frame clones alone and is incomplete. The data contain around 63,000 clones, 70% to 85% of them singletons. The sequenced material came from PBMCs. The source of these receptors is a woman in her 30s in good health and CMV-seronegative. Both conserved end residues are part of each CDR3. The order of the fields is clone size, D gene, V gene, J gene, CDR3 protein, CDR3 DNA. The D gene is left open where the match is weak. For some rows the clone size is stated as once, few or many, or as a class when expanded; others skip it.

clone_size: .
d_call: .
v_call: TRBV5-5
j_call: TRBJ1-2
cdr3_aa: CASSLVPGRNYGYTF
cdr3_nt: TGTGCCAGCAGCTTGGTTCCAGGTCGTAACTATGGCTACACCTTC

clone_size: .
d_call: TRBD2
v_call: TRBV19
j_call: TRBJ2-5
cdr3_aa: CASSVGTSGSGETQYF
cdr3_nt: TGTGCCAGTAGTGTAGGGACTAGCGGGAGCGGAGAGACCCAGTACTTC

clone_size: .
d_call: .
v_call: TRBV21-1
j_call: TRBJ1-4
cdr3_aa: CASSKRDSNEKLFF
cdr3_nt: TGTGCCAGCAGCAAACGGGACAGTAATGAAAAACTGTTTTTT

clone_size: once
d_call: TRBD1
v_call: TRBV27
j_call: TRBJ2-1
cdr3_aa: CASSPGTGSYNEQFF
cdr3_nt: TGTGCCAGCAGTCCGGGGACAGGGTCCTACAATGAGCAGTTCTTC

clone_size: .
d_call: .
v_call: TRBV4-3
j_call: TRBJ2-6
cdr3_aa: CASSQETGSGANVLTF
cdr3_nt: TGCGCCAGCAGCCAAGAGACAGGCTCTGGGGCCAACGTCCTGACTTTC

clone_size: .
d_call: .
v_call: TRBV6-6
j_call: TRBJ2-3
cdr3_aa: CASSRLPDLTDTQYF
cdr3_nt: TGTGCCAGCAGCCGACTCCCAGACCTTACAGATACGCAGTATTTT

clone_size: .
d_call: .
v_call: TRBV19
j_call: TRBJ2-2
cdr3_aa: CASSIKQGETGELFF
cdr3_nt: TGTGCCAGTAGTATTAAACAGGGAGAAACCGGGGAGCTGTTTTTT

clone_size: .
d_call: TRBD1
v_call: TRBV5-6
j_call: TRBJ2-5
cdr3_aa: CASSPGWQGAFQETQYF
cdr3_nt: TGTGCCAGCAGTCCTGGGTGGCAGGGGGCCTTTCAAGAGACCCAGTACTTC

clone_size: once
d_call: .
v_call: TRBV27
j_call: TRBJ2-1
cdr3_aa: CASSPSLAANEQFF
cdr3_nt: TGTGCCAGCAGTCCCTCCCTAGCAGCTAATGAGCAGTTCTTC

clone_size: .
d_call: .
v_call: TRBV19
j_call: TRBJ2-2
cdr3_aa: CASQVFFNTGELFF
cdr3_nt: TGTGCCAGTCAGGTTTTCTTTAACACCGGGGAGCTGTTTTTT

clone_size: .
d_call: TRBD1
v_call: TRBV7-6
j_call: TRBJ2-1
cdr3_aa: CASSLVQGAAYNEQFF
cdr3_nt: TGTGCCAGCAGCTTAGTCCAGGGGGCCGCCTACAATGAGCAGTTCTTC

clone_size: once
d_call: .
v_call: TRBV19
j_call: TRBJ2-3
cdr3_aa: CASNGAGRPDTQYF
cdr3_nt: TGTGCCAGTAATGGAGCCGGTCGCCCAGATACGCAGTATTTT

clone_size: .
d_call: TRBD2
v_call: TRBV7-2
j_call: TRBJ2-1
cdr3_aa: CASSLKREDEQFF
cdr3_nt: TGTGCCAGCAGCCTAAAACGGGAGGATGAGCAGTTCTTC

clone_size: .
d_call: TRBD2
v_call: TRBV5-4
j_call: TRBJ2-6
cdr3_aa: CASSPRRGSSSGANVLTF
cdr3_nt: TGTGCCAGCAGTCCCAGGCGGGGGAGTTCCTCTGGGGCCAACGTCCTGACTTTC

clone_size: .
d_call: TRBD1
v_call: TRBV6-5
j_call: TRBJ2-7
cdr3_aa: CASSKNGQGAYEQYF
cdr3_nt: TGTGCCAGCAGTAAAAACGGACAGGGGGCCTACGAGCAGTACTTC

clone_size: .
d_call: TRBD1
v_call: TRBV2
j_call: TRBJ1-1
cdr3_aa: CASSVLPGTGGSWAEAFF
cdr3_nt: TGTGCCAGCAGTGTATTACCCGGGACAGGGGGCTCTTGGGCTGAAGCTTTCTTT

clone_size: .
d_call: TRBD1
v_call: TRBV19
j_call: TRBJ1-2
cdr3_aa: CASSIGGGDYGYTF
cdr3_nt: TGTGCCAGTAGTATCGGAGGGGGCGACTATGGCTACACCTTC

clone_size: .
d_call: TRBD1
v_call: TRBV19
j_call: TRBJ2-3
cdr3_aa: CASSIEPPGQRINTQYF
cdr3_nt: TGTGCCAGTAGTATAGAGCCCCCGGGACAGAGGATTAATACGCAGTATTTT

clone_size: .
d_call: TRBD1
v_call: TRBV19
j_call: TRBJ1-3
cdr3_aa: CASRPDRVMNTIYF
cdr3_nt: TGTGCCAGTAGGCCGGACAGGGTGATGAACACCATATATTTT

clone_size: once
d_call: TRBD1
v_call: TRBV30
j_call: TRBJ2-2
cdr3_aa: CAWTRRDRDTGELFF
cdr3_nt: TGTGCCTGGACTCGCCGGGACAGGGACACCGGGGAGCTGTTTTTT

clone_size: .
d_call: TRBD1
v_call: TRBV5-1
j_call: TRBJ1-1
cdr3_aa: CASSIGQGAAEAFF
cdr3_nt: TGCGCCAGCAGCATTGGACAGGGGGCTGCTGAAGCTTTCTTT

clone_size: .
d_call: TRBD1
v_call: TRBV6-5
j_call: TRBJ1-5
cdr3_aa: CASSSVQGDQPQHF
cdr3_nt: TGTGCCAGCAGCTCAGTACAGGGGGATCAGCCCCAGCATTTT

clone_size: .
d_call: TRBD1
v_call: TRBV10-3
j_call: TRBJ2-2
cdr3_aa: CAISLTTGENTGELFF
cdr3_nt: TGTGCCATCAGCCTTACGACAGGGGAGAACACCGGGGAGCTGTTTTTT

clone_size: .
d_call: TRBD1
v_call: TRBV7-2
j_call: TRBJ2-1
cdr3_aa: CASSLAFGTGFNEQFF
cdr3_nt: TGTGCCAGCAGCTTAGCGTTCGGGACAGGGTTCAATGAGCAGTTCTTC

clone_size: .
d_call: .
v_call: TRBV18
j_call: TRBJ1-3
cdr3_aa: CASSPQQVISGNTIYF
cdr3_nt: TGTGCCAGCTCACCGCAACAGGTTATCTCTGGAAACACCATATATTTT

clone_size: .
d_call: .
v_call: TRBV6-1
j_call: TRBJ1-5
cdr3_aa: CASSESGRGGGSNQPQHF
cdr3_nt: TGTGCCAGCAGTGAATCGGGCAGGGGAGGGGGTAGCAATCAGCCCCAGCATTTT